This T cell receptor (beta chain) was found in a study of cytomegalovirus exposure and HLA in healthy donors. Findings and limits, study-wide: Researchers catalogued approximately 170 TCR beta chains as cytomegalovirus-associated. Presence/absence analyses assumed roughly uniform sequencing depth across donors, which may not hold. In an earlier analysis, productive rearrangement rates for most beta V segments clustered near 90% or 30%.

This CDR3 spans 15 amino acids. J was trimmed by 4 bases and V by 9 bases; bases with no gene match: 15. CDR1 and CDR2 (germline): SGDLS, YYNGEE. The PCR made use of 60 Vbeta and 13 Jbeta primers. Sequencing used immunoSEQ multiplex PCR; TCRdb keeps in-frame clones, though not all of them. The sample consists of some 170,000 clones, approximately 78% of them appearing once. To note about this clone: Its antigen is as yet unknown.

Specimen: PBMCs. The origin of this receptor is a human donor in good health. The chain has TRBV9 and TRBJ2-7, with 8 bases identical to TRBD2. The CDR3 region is CATRGGGFFSYEQYF. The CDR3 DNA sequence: TGTGCCACCAGGGGCGGGGGGTTTTTCTCTTACGAGCAGTACTTC.